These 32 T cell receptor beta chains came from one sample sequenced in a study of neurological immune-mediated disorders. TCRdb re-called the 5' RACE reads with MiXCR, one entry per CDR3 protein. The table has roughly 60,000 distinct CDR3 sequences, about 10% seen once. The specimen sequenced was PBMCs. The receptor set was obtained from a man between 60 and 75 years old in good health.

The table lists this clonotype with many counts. CDR3 region: CASSWTAYTEAFF. The DNA for the CDR3 is TGTGCCAGCAGTTGGACAGCTTACACTGAAGCTTTCTTT. The chain links TRBV6-2 or TRBV6-3 to TRBJ1-1, with D possibly being TRBD1 (6 bases). V lost 4 bases and J 3 bases, leaving 9 bases between the germline ends. Germline assignment: CDR1 MNHEY and CDR2 SVGEGT. This CDR3 comprises 13 residues.

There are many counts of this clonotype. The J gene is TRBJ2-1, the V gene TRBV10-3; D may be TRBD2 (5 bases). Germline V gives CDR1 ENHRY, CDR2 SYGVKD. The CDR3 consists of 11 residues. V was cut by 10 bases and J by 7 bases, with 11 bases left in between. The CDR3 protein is CATGPGNEQFF. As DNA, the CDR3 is TGTGCCACAGGCCCGGGGAATGAGCAGTTCTTC.

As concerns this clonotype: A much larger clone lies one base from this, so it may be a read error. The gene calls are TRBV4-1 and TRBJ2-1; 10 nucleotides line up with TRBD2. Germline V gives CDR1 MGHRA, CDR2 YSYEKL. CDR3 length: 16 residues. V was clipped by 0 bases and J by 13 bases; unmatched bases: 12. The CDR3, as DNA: TGCGCCAGCAGCCAAGATCCCAGCGGGGGGGCCGTTGATCAGTTCTTC. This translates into CASSQDPSGGAVDQFF.

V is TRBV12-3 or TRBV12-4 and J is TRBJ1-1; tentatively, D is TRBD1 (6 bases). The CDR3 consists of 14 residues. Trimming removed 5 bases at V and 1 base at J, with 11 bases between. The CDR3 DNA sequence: TGTGCCAGCAGTCGGACAGACAAGAACACTGAAGCTTTCTTT. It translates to CASSRTDKNTEAFF.

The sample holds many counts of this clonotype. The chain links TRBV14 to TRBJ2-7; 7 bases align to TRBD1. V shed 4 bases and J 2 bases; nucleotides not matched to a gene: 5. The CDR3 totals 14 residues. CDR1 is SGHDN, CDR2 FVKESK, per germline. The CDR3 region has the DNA TGTGCCAGCAGCCCAAGGACAGGAACCTACGAGCAGTACTTC. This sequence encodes CASSPRTGTYEQYF.

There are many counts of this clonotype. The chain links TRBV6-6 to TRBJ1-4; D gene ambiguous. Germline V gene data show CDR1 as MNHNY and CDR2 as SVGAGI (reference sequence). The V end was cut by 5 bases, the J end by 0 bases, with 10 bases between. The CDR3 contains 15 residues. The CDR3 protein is CASSTGGATNEKLFF. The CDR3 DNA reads TGTGCCAGCAGTACCGGCGGGGCAACTAATGAAAAACTGTTTTTT.

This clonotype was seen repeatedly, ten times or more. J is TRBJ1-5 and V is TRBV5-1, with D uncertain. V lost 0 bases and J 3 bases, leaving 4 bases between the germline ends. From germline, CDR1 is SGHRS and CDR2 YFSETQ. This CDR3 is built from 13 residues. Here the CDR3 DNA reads TGCGCCAGCAGCTTGGGAAACAATCAGCCCCAGCATTTT. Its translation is CASSLGNNQPQHF. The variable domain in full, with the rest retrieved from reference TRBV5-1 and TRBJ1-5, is KAGVTQTPRYLIKTRGQQVTLSCSPISGHRSVSWYQQTPGQGLQFLFEYFSETQRNKGNFPGRFSGRQFSNSRSEMNVSTLELGDSALYLCASSLGNNQPQHFGDGTRLSIL.

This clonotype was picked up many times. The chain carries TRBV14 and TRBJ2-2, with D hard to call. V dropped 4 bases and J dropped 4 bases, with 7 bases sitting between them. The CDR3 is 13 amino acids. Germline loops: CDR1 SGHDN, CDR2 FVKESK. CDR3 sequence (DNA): TGTGCCAGCAGCCGCGACCTCACCGGGGAGCTGTTTTTT. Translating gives CASSRDLTGELFF.

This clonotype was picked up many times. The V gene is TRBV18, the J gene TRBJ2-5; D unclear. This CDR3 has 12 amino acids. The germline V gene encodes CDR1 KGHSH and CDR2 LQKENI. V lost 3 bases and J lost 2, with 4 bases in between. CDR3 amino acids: CASSPAQETQYF. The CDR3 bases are TGTGCCAGCTCACCGGCACAAGAGACCCAGTACTTC.

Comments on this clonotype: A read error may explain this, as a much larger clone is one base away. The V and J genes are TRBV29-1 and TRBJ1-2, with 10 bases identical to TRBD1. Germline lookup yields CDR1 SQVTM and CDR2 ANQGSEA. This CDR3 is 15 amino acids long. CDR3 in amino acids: CNVEASGTGDYGYTF. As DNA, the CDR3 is TGCAACGTTGAGGCCTCGGGGACAGGGGACTATGGCTACACCTTC.

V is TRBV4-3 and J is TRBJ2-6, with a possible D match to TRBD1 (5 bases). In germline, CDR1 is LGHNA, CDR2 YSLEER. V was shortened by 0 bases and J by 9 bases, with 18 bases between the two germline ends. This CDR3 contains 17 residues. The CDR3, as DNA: TGCGCCAGCAGCCAAGAAGGGGCCTACTCTGGGTTCAACGTCCTGACTTTC. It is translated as CASSQEGAYSGFNVLTF.

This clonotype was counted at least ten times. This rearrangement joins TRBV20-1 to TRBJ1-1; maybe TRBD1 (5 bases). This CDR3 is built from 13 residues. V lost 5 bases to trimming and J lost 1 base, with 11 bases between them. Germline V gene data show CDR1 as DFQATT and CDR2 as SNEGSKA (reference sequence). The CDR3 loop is CSASRGGNTEAFF. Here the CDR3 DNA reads TGCAGTGCTTCCCGTGGGGGGAACACTGAAGCTTTCTTT.

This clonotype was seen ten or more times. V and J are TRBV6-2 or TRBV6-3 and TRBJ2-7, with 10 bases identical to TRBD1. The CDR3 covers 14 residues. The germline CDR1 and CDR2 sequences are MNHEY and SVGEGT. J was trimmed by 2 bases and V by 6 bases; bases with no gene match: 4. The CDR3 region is CASRTGQGTYEQYF. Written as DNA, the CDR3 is TGTGCCAGCAGGACGGGACAGGGGACCTACGAGCAGTACTTC.

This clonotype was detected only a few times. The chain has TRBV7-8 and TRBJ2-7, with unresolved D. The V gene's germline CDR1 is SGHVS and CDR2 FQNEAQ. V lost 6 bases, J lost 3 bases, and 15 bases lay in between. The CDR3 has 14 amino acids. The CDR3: CASSLASNLYEQYF. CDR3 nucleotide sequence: TGTGCCAGCAGTTTGGCCTCAAACCTCTACGAGCAGTACTTC.

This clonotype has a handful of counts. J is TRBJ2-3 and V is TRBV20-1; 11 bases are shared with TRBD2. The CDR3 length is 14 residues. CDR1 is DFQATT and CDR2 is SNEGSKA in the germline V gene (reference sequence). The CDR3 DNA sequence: TGCAGGGAACTAGCGGGGGCCAGCACAGATACGCAGTATTTT. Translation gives CRELAGASTDTQYF.

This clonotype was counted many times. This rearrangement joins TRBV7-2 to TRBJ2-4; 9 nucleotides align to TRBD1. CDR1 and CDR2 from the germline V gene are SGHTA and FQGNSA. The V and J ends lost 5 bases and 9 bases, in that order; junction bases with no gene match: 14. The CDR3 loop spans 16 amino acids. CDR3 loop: CASSRGENRGLSIQYF. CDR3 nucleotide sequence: TGTGCCAGCAGCAGGGGCGAGAACAGGGGGCTTAGCATTCAGTACTTC.

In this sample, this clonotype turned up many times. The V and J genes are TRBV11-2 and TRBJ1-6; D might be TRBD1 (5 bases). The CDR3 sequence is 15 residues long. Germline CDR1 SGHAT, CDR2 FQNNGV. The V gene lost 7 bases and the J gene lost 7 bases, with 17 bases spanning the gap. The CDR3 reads CASTRSGGTNSPLHF. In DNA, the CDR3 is TGTGCCAGCACTAGGAGCGGGGGAACGAATTCACCCCTCCACTTT.

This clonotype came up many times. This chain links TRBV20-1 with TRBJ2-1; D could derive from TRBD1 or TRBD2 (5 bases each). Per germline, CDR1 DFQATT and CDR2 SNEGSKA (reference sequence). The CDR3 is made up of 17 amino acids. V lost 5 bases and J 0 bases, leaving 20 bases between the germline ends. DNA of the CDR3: TGCAGTGCTTCCGACCCCCCGGGGCTGAGCTCCTACAATGAGCAGTTCTTC. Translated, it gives CSASDPPGLSSYNEQFF.

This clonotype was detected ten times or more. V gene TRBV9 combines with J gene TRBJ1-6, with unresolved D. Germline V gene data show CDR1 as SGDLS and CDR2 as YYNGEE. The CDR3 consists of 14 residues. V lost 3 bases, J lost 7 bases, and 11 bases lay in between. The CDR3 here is CASSARDQNSPLHF. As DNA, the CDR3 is TGTGCCAGCAGCGCCCGGGATCAGAATTCACCCCTCCACTTT. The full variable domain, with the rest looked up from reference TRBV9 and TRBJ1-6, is DSGVTQTPKHLITATGQRVTLRCSPRSGDLSVYWYQQSLDQGLQFLIQYYNGEERAKGNILERFSAQQFPDLHSELNLSSLELGDSALYFCASSARDQNSPLHFGNGTRLTVT.

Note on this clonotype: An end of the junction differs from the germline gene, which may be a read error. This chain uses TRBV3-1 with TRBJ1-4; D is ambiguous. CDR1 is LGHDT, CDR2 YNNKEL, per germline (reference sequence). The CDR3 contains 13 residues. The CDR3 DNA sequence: TGTGCCAGCAACCAAGACCCGGGAGCAAAACTGTTTTTT. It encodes CASNQDPGAKLFF.

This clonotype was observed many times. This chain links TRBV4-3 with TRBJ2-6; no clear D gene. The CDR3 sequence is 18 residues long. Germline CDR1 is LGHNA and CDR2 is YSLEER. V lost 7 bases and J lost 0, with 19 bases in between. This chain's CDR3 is CASTDTKLTSSGANVLTF. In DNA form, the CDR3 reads TGCGCCAGCACCGACACTAAGCTAACCTCCTCTGGGGCCAACGTCCTGACTTTC.

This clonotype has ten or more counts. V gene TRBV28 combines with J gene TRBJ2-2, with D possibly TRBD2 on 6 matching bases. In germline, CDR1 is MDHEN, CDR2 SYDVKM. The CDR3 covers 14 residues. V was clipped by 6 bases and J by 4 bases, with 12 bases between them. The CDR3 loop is CASSSQTSTGELFF. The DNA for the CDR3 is TGTGCCAGCAGCTCCCAGACTAGCACCGGGGAGCTGTTTTTT.

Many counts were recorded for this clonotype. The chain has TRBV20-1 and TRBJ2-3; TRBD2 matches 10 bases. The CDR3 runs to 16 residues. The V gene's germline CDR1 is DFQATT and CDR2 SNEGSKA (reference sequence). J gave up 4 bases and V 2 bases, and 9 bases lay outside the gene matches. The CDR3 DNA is TGCAGTGCTAGATTGGGAAGCGGGGGGGCCCCAGATACGCAGTATTTT. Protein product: CSARLGSGGAPDTQYF.

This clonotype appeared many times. Written as DNA, the CDR3 is TGTGCCAGCAGCAGACAGGGGGTAGGATCTCAGCCCCAGCATTTT. It encodes CASSRQGVGSQPQHF. The genes are TRBV27 and TRBJ1-5, with TRBD1 matching 9 bases. CDR1 and CDR2 from the germline V gene are MNHEY and SMNVEV (reference sequence). V shed 6 bases and J 6 bases; nucleotides not matched to a gene: 9. CDR3 length: 15 residues.

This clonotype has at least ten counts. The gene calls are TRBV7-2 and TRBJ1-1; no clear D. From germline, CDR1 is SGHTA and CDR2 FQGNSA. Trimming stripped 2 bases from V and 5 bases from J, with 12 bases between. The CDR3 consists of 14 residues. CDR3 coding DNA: TGTGCCAGCAGCTTAAGCTTTGGAGGTACTGAAGCTTTCTTT. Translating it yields CASSLSFGGTEAFF.

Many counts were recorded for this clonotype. CDR3: CSVRHTEAFF. As DNA, the CDR3 is TGCAGCGTTAGGCATACTGAAGCTTTCTTT. This chain links TRBV29-1 with TRBJ1-1; D not certain. The CDR3 runs 10 residues. Germline lookup yields CDR1 SQVTM and CDR2 ANQGSEA. The V gene lost 5 bases and the J gene lost 5 bases, with 6 bases spanning the gap.

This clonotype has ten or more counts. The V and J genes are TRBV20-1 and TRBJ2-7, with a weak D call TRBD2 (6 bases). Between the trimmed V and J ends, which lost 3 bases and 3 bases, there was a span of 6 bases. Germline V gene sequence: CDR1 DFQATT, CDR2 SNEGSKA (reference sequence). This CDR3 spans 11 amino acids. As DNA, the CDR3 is TGCAGTGCTAGGGGAGGCTACGAGCAGTACTTC. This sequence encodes CSARGGYEQYF.

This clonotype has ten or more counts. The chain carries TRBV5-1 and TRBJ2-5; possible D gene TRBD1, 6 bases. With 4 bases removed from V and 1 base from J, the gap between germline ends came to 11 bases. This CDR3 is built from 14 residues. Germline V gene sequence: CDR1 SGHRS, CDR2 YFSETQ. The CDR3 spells CASSQRTVQETQYF. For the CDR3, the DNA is TGCGCCAGCAGCCAACGGACAGTCCAAGAGACCCAGTACTTC.

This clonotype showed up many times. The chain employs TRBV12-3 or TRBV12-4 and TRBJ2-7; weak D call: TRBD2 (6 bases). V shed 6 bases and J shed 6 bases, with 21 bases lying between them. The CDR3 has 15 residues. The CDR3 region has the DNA TGTGCCAGCAGCCGGGGGATCTCGTCGGGGGTCGAGCAGTACTTC. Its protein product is CASSRGISSGVEQYF.

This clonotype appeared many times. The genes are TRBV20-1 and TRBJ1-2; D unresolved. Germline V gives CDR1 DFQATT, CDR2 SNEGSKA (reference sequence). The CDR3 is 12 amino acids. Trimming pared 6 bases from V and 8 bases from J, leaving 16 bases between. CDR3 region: CSARMGINGYTF. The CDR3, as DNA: TGCAGTGCCCGGATGGGGATAAACGGCTACACCTTC.

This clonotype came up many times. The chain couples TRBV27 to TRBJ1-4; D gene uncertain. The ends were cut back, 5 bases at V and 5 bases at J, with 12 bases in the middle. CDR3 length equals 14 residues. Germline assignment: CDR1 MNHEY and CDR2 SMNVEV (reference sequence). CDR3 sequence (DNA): TGTGCCAGCAGTCCCTTGGGCCCGAATGAAAAACTGTTTTTT. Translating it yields CASSPLGPNEKLFF.

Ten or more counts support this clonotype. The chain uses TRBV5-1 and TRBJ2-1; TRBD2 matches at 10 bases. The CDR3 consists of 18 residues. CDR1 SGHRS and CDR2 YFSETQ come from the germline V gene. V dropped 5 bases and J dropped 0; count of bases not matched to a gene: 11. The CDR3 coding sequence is TGCGCCAGCAGTGAAGTAGCGGGGGGCCCTAGCTCCTACAATGAGCAGTTCTTC. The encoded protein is CASSEVAGGPSSYNEQFF. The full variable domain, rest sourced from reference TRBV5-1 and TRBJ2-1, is KAGVTQTPRYLIKTRGQQVTLSCSPISGHRSVSWYQQTPGQGLQFLFEYFSETQRNKGNFPGRFSGRQFSNSRSEMNVSTLELGDSALYLCASSEVAGGPSSYNEQFFGPGTRLTVL.